This T cell receptor beta chain originates from a study of shared clonotypes between healthy human individuals. Some clones are missing from TCRdb's copy, which holds only in-frame ones; the method was immunoSEQ multiplex PCR. The sample records about 1 million clones, about 74% being singletons. What was sequenced was memory CD4+ T cells sorted from blood. The sample's subset: CD45RA-negative fraction. This receptor was identified in a man younger than 35 in good health.

CDR3 bases: TGTGCCAGCAGCGTTGCACAGGGGGCGACTAATGAAAAACTGTTTTTT. Encoded protein: CASSVAQGATNEKLFF. The chain links TRBV9 to TRBJ1-4; 9 bases fit TRBD1. Looked up from germline, CDR1 is SGDLS and CDR2 is YYNGEE. Trimming cost V 2 bases and J 2 bases; bases outside gene matches: 4. This CDR3 has 16 residues.